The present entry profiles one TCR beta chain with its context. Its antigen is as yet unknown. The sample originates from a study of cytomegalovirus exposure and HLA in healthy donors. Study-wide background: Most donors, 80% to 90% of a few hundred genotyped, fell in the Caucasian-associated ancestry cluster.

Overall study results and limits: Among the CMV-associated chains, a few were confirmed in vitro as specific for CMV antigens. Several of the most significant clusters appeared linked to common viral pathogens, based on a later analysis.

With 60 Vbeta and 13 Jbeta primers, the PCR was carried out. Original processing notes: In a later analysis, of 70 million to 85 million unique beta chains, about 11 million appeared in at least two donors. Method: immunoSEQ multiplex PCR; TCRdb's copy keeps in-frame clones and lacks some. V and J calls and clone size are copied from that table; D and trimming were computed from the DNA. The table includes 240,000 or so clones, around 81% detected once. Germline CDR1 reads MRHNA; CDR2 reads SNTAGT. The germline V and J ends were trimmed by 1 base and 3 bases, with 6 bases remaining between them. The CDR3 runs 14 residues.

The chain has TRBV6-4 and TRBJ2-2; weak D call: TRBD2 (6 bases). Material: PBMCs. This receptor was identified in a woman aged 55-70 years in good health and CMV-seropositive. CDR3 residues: CASSDWGDTGELFF. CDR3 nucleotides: TGTGCCAGCAGTGACTGGGGGGACACCGGGGAGCTGTTTTTT.